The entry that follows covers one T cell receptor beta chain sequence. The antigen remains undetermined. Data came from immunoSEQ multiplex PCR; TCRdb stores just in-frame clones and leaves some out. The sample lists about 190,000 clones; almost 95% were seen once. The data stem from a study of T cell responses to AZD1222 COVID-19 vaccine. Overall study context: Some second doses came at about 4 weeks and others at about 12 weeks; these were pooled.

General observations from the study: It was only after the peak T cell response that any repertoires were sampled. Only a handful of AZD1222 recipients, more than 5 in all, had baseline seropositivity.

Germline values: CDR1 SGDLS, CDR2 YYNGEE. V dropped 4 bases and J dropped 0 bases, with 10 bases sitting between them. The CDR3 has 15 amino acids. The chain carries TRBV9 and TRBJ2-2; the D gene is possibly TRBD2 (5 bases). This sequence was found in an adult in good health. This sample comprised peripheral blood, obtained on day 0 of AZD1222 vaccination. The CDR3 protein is CASSQISANTGELFF. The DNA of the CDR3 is TGTGCCAGCAGCCAAATTAGCGCGAACACCGGGGAGCTGTTTTTT.